The next 24 T cell receptor beta chains were all read from a single sample in a study of cytomegalovirus exposure and HLA in healthy donors. Primers for the PCR totalled 60 Vbeta and 13 Jbeta. The method was immunoSEQ multiplex PCR; TCRdb's version includes in-frame clones alone and lacks a portion of them. Of nearly 110,000 clones detected, roughly four fifths appear once; the ten largest clones hold less than 2.5%. What was sequenced was PBMCs. The receptors derive from a man between 18 and 29 years old in good health and CMV-seronegative.

This sequence joins TRBV9 and TRBJ2-3, with 10 bases fitting TRBD2. CDR1 is SGDLS, CDR2 YYNGEE, per germline. CDR3 size: 15 residues. V gave up 4 bases and J gave up 5 bases; unmatched junction bases: 7. The CDR3 sequence is CASSILAGAVDTQYF. CDR3 nucleotides: TGTGCCAGCAGCATTCTAGCGGGGGCTGTAGATACGCAGTATTTT.

The chain carries TRBV6-5 and TRBJ2-5; possible D gene TRBD2, 6 bases. V shed 0 bases and J shed 3 bases, with 8 bases lying between them. The CDR3 contains 14 residues. Germline V gene sequence: CDR1 MNHEY, CDR2 SVGAGI. This CDR3 reads CASSYSSGEETQYF. The CDR3 DNA reads as TGTGCCAGCAGTTACTCTTCGGGAGAAGAGACCCAGTACTTC.

This sequence joins TRBV7-8 and TRBJ2-4; 7 nucleotides match TRBD2. The V and J ends lost 5 bases and 7 bases, in that order; junction bases with no gene match: 11. Germline V gene data show CDR1 as SGHVS and CDR2 as FQNEAQ. There are 15 residues in the CDR3. The CDR3, as DNA: TGTGCCAGCAGCCCGCAGTTAGCCGGGGGGAACATTCAGTACTTC. Its protein is CASSPQLAGGNIQYF.

This clone was observed a few times. This chain uses TRBV9 with TRBJ1-1; 7 nucleotides match TRBD1. With 3 bases clipped from V and 3 bases from J, the junction kept 5 bases outside the gene matches. This CDR3 contains 14 residues. In germline, CDR1 is SGDLS, CDR2 YYNGEE. CDR3 protein: CASSARQGHTEAFF. In DNA form, the CDR3 reads TGTGCCAGCAGCGCGAGACAGGGTCACACTGAAGCTTTCTTT.

V is TRBV12-5 and J is TRBJ2-3; D perhaps matches TRBD1 (5 bases). Germline values: CDR1 LGHNT, CDR2 FRNRAP. V lost 0 bases, J lost 5 bases, and 15 bases lay in between. There are 16 residues in the CDR3. CDR3 nucleotide sequence: TGTGCTAGTGGTTTGGTACTGGACGGGCAGGGAGATACGCAGTATTTT. As protein: CASGLVLDGQGDTQYF.

This chain links TRBV19 with TRBJ1-4, with 8 bases that match TRBD1. V was pared by 6 bases and J by 7 bases, with 4 bases of the junction left unmatched. In germline, CDR1 is LNHDA, CDR2 SQIVND (reference sequence). The CDR3 is 13 amino acids. The CDR3, as DNA: TGTGCCAGTAGCGGACAGGGAATTGAAAAACTGTTTTTT. Translation gives CASSGQGIEKLFF.

V is TRBV15 and J is TRBJ1-1; 7 nucleotides match TRBD1. J lost 6 bases, V lost 0 bases, and 1 base had no gene match. Per germline, CDR1 LNHNV and CDR2 YYDKDF (reference sequence). The CDR3 contains 13 residues. CDR3 amino acids: CATSRDRGAEAFF. The CDR3 nucleotides are TGTGCCACCAGCAGAGACAGGGGGGCTGAAGCTTTCTTT.

The chain joins TRBV6-5 to TRBJ1-5; D might be TRBD1 (5 bases). CDR3 size: 15 residues. Trimming took off 6 bases at V and 6 bases at J, with 18 bases between the two ends. Germline V gives CDR1 MNHEY, CDR2 SVGAGI. The CDR3 loop is CASSPGGGVGQPQHF. DNA for the CDR3: TGTGCCAGCAGCCCCGGGGGAGGGGTCGGTCAGCCCCAGCATTTT.

V usage is TRBV4-2 and J usage is TRBJ2-7, with 9 nucleotides matching TRBD1. Germline V gives CDR1 LGHNA, CDR2 YNFKEQ. J gave up 1 base and V 1 base, and 5 bases lay outside the gene matches. This CDR3 region has 16 residues. The CDR3 spells CASSQGDRATSYEQYF. The CDR3 bases are TGTGCCAGCAGCCAAGGGGACAGGGCGACGTCCTACGAGCAGTACTTC.

The chain uses TRBV18 and TRBJ2-5; D gene unclear. V lost 4 bases and J lost 4, with 13 bases in between. The CDR3 loop spans 14 amino acids. Germline V gene data show CDR1 as KGHSH and CDR2 as LQKENI. The CDR3 protein is CASSLLTRLETQYF. Here the CDR3 DNA reads TGTGCCAGCTCACTGCTAACGCGGTTAGAGACCCAGTACTTC.

The chain is built from TRBV6-5 and TRBJ2-7, with D perhaps matching TRBD1 (5 bases). Looked up from germline, CDR1 is MNHEY and CDR2 is SVGAGI. The CDR3 covers 12 residues. V was clipped by 4 bases and J by 9 bases, with 13 bases between them. In DNA, the CDR3 is TGTGCCAGCAGTTTTGAGACAGTGGGGCAGTACTTC. Translation gives CASSFETVGQYF.

This chain joins TRBV7-9 and TRBJ2-2; 7 bases agree with TRBD1. Per germline, CDR1 SEHNR and CDR2 FQNEAQ (reference sequence). This CDR3 has 15 residues. Trimming removed 0 bases from V and 4 bases from J; junction bases left unmatched: 2. In nucleotides, the CDR3 is TGTGCCAGCAGCTTAGCGGGGACAGCCACCGGGGAGCTGTTTTTT. Amino acid sequence: CASSLAGTATGELFF. The whole variable domain, filled in from reference TRBV7-9 and TRBJ2-2, reads DTGVSQNPRHKITKRGQNVTFRCDPISEHNRLYWYRQTLGQGPEFLTYFQNEAQLEKSRLLSDRFSAERPKGSFSTLEIQRTEQGDSAMYLCASSLAGTATGELFFGEGSRLTVL.

The J gene is TRBJ2-1, the V gene TRBV5-8, with D tentatively TRBD2 (6 bases). Germline CDR1 reads SGHTS; CDR2 reads YDEGEE. Between the trimmed V and J ends, which lost 0 bases and 8 bases, there was a span of 12 bases. There are 14 residues in the CDR3. The CDR3 sequence: CASSLAGEVDEQFF. The CDR3 region has the DNA TGTGCCAGCAGCTTGGCCGGGGAGGTGGATGAGCAGTTCTTC. Using reference TRBV5-8 and TRBJ2-1 for the parts outside the CDR3, the full variable domain is EAGVTQSPTHLIKTRGQQATLRCSPISGHTSVYWYQQALGLGLQFLLWYDEGEERNRGNFPPRFSGRQFPNYSSELNVNALELEDSALYLCASSLAGEVDEQFFGPGTRLTVL.

This clone has ten or more counts. V usage is TRBV7-3 and J usage is TRBJ1-1; D remains ambiguous. The CDR3 is 13 residues long. V was trimmed by 0 bases and J by 8 bases, leaving 10 bases between them. CDR1 and CDR2 (germline): SGHTA, FQGTGA. This chain's CDR3 is CASSLTPLEEAFF. CDR3 bases: TGTGCCAGCAGCTTAACCCCCTTGGAGGAAGCTTTCTTT.

Details on this clone: A read error may produce the germline difference seen at one junction end. Other DNA sequences from this sample encode an identical CDR3 as well. The V gene is TRBV5-6, the J gene TRBJ2-7; 9 bases fit TRBD2. The CDR3 loop spans 16 amino acids. CDR1 and CDR2 from the germline V gene are SGHDT and YYEEEE. The CDR3 here is CASSWGTLAGHYEQYF. Here the CDR3 DNA reads TGTGCTAGCAGCTGGGGAACCCTAGCGGGGCATTACGAGCAGTACTTC.

The rearrangement uses TRBV28 and TRBJ1-1, with TRBD1 matching over 7 bases. The J segment lost 0 bases and the V segment lost 3 bases, leaving 1 base of the junction unmatched. Germline lookup yields CDR1 MDHEN and CDR2 SYDVKM. The CDR3 is made up of 14 amino acids. The CDR3 DNA reads as TGTGCCAGCAGTTTTGGGACAGTGAACACTGAAGCTTTCTTT. Protein product: CASSFGTVNTEAFF.

V is TRBV7-2 and J is TRBJ2-1; the match to TRBD1 covers 11 bases. The ends lost 5 bases at V and 10 bases at J; junction bases unmatched: 7. Germline V CDR1 and CDR2: SGHTA, FQGNSA. This CDR3 spans 14 amino acids. Written as DNA, the CDR3 is TGTGCCAGCAGCCCCCGGACAGGGGGCCGGGAGCAGTTCTTC. The encoded protein is CASSPRTGGREQFF. The full variable domain, with the rest looked up from reference TRBV7-2 and TRBJ2-1, is GAGVSQSPSNKVTEKGKDVELRCDPISGHTALYWYRQSLGQGLEFLIYFQGNSAPDKSGLPSDRFSAERTGGSVSTLTIQRTQQEDSAVYLCASSPRTGGREQFFGPGTRLTVL.

The chain has TRBV9 and TRBJ1-2; maybe TRBD1 (5 bases). Germline assignment: CDR1 SGDLS and CDR2 YYNGEE. With 0 bases removed from V and 4 bases from J, the gap between germline ends came to 7 bases. The CDR3 runs 13 residues. This chain's CDR3 is CASSVGGAYGYTF. CDR3 nucleotides: TGTGCCAGCAGCGTAGGTGGGGCCTATGGCTACACCTTC.

This clone is a singleton in its sample. This chain connects TRBV7-2 to TRBJ1-2; TRBD1 matches at 7 bases. This CDR3 region has 13 residues. With 1 base clipped from V and 8 bases from J, the junction kept 4 bases outside the gene matches. Germline CDR1 reads SGHTA; CDR2 reads FQGNSA. This CDR3 reads CASSLGQGGGYTF. Written as DNA, the CDR3 is TGTGCCAGCAGCTTAGGACAGGGAGGCGGCTACACCTTC.

As DNA, the CDR3 is TGTGCCAGCAGCTTCCAGGGAACCTACGAGCAGTACTTC. This gives the protein CASSFQGTYEQYF. The V and J genes are TRBV7-9 and TRBJ2-7, with D possibly being TRBD1 (5 bases). Germline V gene sequence: CDR1 SEHNR, CDR2 FQNEAQ (reference sequence). Between the trimmed V and J ends, which lost 3 bases and 2 bases, there was a span of 8 bases. The CDR3 runs 13 residues.

The chain links TRBV19 to TRBJ1-2; 7 nucleotides agree with TRBD1. V was clipped by 4 bases and J by 6 bases; unmatched bases: 11. Per germline, CDR1 LNHDA and CDR2 SQIVND (reference sequence). The CDR3 spans 15 residues. The CDR3 region has the DNA TGTGCCAGTAGTACCCGACAGGGAATCGAGAATGGCTACACCTTC. Its protein is CASSTRQGIENGYTF.

This clone was seen a handful of times. This sequence joins TRBV5-1 and TRBJ2-7; TRBD1 aligns across 9 bases. V was pared by 5 bases and J by 1 base, with 4 bases of the junction left unmatched. Per germline, CDR1 SGHRS and CDR2 YFSETQ. The CDR3 contains 14 residues. CDR3: CASRLGQGSYEQYF. CDR3 nucleotide sequence: TGCGCCAGCAGGCTGGGACAGGGTTCCTACGAGCAGTACTTC. Full variable domain (remainder filled in from reference TRBV5-1 and TRBJ2-7): KAGVTQTPRYLIKTRGQQVTLSCSPISGHRSVSWYQQTPGQGLQFLFEYFSETQRNKGNFPGRFSGRQFSNSRSEMNVSTLELGDSALYLCASRLGQGSYEQYFGPGTRLTVT.

The chain carries TRBV27 and TRBJ2-1; TRBD2 matches at 7 bases. This CDR3 region has 12 residues. The germline V gene encodes CDR1 MNHEY and CDR2 SMNVEV (reference sequence). V dropped 4 bases and J dropped 9; count of bases not matched to a gene: 3. Here the CDR3 reads CASSYGLGEQFF. CDR3 bases: TGTGCCAGCAGTTACGGACTAGGTGAGCAGTTCTTC.

CDR3 sequence reads: CASSLRGREQYF. The CDR3 region has the DNA TGTGCCAGCAGCCTCAGGGGGCGCGAGCAGTACTTC. The rearrangement links TRBV5-4 to TRBJ2-7, with 8 positions matching TRBD1. Germline V lookup: CDR1 SGHNT, CDR2 YYREEE (reference sequence). The junction had 3 bases not matched to a gene; V was cut back by 4 bases and J by 6 bases. The CDR3 consists of 12 residues. Variable domain in full (rest from reference TRBV5-4 and TRBJ2-7): ETGVTQSPTHLIKTRGQQVTLRCSSQSGHNTVSWYQQALGQGPQFIFQYYREEENGRGNFPPRFSGLQFPNYSSELNVNALELDDSALYLCASSLRGREQYFGPGTRLTVT.